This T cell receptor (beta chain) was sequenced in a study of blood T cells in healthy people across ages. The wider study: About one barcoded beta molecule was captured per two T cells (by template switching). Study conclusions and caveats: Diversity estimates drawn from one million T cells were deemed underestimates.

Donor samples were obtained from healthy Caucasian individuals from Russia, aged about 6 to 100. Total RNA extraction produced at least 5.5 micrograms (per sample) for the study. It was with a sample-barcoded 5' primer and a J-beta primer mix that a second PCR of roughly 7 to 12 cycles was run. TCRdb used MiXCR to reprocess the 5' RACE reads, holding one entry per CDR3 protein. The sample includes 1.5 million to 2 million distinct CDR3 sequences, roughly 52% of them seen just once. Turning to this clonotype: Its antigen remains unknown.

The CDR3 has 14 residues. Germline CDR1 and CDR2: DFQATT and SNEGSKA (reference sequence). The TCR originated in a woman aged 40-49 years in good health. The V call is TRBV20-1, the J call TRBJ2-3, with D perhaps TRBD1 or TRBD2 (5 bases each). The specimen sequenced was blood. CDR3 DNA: TGCAGCCCTAATGAAGAGGGGAGCACAGATACGCAGTATTTT. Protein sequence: CSPNEEGSTDTQYF.